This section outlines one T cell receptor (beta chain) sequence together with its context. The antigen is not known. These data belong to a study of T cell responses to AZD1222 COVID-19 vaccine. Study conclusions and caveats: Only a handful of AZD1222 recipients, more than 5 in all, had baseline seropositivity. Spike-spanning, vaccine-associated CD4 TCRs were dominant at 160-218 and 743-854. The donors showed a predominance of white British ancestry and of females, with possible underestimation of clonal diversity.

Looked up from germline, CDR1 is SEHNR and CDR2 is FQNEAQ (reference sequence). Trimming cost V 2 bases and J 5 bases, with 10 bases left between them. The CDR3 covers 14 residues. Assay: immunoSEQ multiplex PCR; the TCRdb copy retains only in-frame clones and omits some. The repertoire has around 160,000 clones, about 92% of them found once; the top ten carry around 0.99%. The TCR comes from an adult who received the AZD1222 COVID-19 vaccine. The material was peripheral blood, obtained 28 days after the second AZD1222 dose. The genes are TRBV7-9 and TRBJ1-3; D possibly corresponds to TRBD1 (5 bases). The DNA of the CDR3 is TGTGCCAGCAGCTTATCAGGGATGAGAAACACCATATATTTT. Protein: CASSLSGMRNTIYF.